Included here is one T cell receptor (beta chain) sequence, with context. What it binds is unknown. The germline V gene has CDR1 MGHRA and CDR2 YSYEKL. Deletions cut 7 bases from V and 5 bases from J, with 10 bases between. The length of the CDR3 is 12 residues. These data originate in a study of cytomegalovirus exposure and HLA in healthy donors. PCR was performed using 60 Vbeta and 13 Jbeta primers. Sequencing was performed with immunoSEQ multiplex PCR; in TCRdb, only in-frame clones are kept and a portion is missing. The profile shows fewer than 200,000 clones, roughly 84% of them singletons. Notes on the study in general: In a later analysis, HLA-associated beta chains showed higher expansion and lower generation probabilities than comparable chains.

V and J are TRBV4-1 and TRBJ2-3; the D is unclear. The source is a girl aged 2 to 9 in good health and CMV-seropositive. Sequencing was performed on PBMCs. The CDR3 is CASNRLGDTQYF. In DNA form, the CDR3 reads TGCGCCAGCAATAGACTTGGAGATACGCAGTATTTT.